The clone carrying this T cell receptor beta chain came up many times. Its antigen is not known. The sample belongs to a study of T cells in Graves' hyperthyroidism and ophthalmopathy. TCR beta CDR3 sequences were amplified from RNA transcripts. The study used the HTBI primer set for a first-round RT-PCR of the TCR CDR3. TCRdb reprocessed the multiplex PCR reads with MiXCR, giving one entry per CDR3 protein. The sample includes approximately 590,000 distinct CDR3 sequences, about 15% of them seen just once. There are 15 residues in the CDR3. Trimming took 1 base from V and 3 from J; bases not matched to a gene: 6. From germline, CDR1 is LGHDT and CDR2 YNNKEL (reference sequence). Stable Graves' hyperthyroidism meant no ophthalmopathy progression within 18 months. Findings and caveats of the study: Most expanded thyroid clonotypes above 0.001 recurred in blood. The model foresaw ophthalmopathy a median 6.5 months prior to onset.

The clonotype was recovered from a woman in her thirties with Graves' hyperthyroidism. The specimen sequenced was blood. The genes are TRBV3-1 and TRBJ2-7; 7 nucleotides align to TRBD1. The CDR3 DNA is TGTGCCAGCAGCCAAGTGGCAGGGGGTAACTACGAGCAGTACTTC. Translating gives CASSQVAGGNYEQYF.